The entry that follows covers one TCR beta chain sequence. What it binds is unknown. The data were taken from a study of post-analysis software for immune sequencing data. Overall study context: Relapsing-remitting, secondary progressive and progressive-relapsing multiple sclerosis courses were included. Study observations and caveats: Significantly decreased normalized Chao1 diversity was recorded for multiple sclerosis patients relative to controls. A handful of TRBV segments (TRBV5-6, TRBV5-1 and TRBV20-1 among them) occurred more frequently in patients than in controls. Samples prepared in the same batch strongly co-clustered by F measure.

The CDR3 is 13 residues long. From germline, CDR1 is SEHNR and CDR2 FQNEAQ (reference sequence). With 3 bases removed from V and 3 bases from J, the gap between germline ends came to 6 bases. Each TCR beta cDNA library carried unique molecular identifiers. One entry per CDR3 protein, called by TCRdb with MiXCR from the PCR reads. Among over 700,000 distinct CDR3 sequences listed, 30% were seen once. The TCR sequence derives from a girl aged 5 to 17 with multiple sclerosis. The sample taken for sequencing was blood. The chain joins TRBV7-9 to TRBJ1-5, with no clear D. The CDR3 loop is CASSFAANQPQHF. DNA of the CDR3: TGTGCCAGCAGCTTCGCAGCCAATCAGCCCCAGCATTTT. The variable domain in full, completed from reference TRBV7-9 and TRBJ1-5, reads DTGVSQNPRHKITKRGQNVTFRCDPISEHNRLYWYRQTLGQGPEFLTYFQNEAQLEKSRLLSDRFSAERPKGSFSTLEIQRTEQGDSAMYLCASSFAANQPQHFGDGTRLSIL.